This T cell receptor (beta chain) was recovered during a study of Ad26.COV2.S vaccination and SARS-CoV-2 variants. For the study at large: Donor allocation was to the COV1001 Ad26.COV2.S trial arm. Administration of Ad26.COV2.S was intramuscular, either once or twice 56 days apart.

Generated by immunoSEQ multiplex PCR, the TCRdb table keeps only in-frame clones and is missing some. The table includes 500,000 or so clones, 87% detected once. Concerning this clone: Antigen: not known. Different DNA sequences within this sample yield the same CDR3.

Sample treatment: roughly 18 received Ad26.COV2.S at low or high dose, single or two shots; several received placebo; per-sample allocation not given. Specimen acquisition occurred on day 63 following the initial vaccine or placebo injection. Whole-study results and caveats: The placebo group had lower spike-specific TCR breadth than the vaccine recipients did. Analyses of TCR breadth and depth may have underestimated total T cell responses.

The CDR3 totals 11 residues. Between the trimmed V and J ends, which lost 4 bases and 6 bases, there was a span of 8 bases. Looked up from germline, CDR1 is SGHNT and CDR2 is YYREEE (reference sequence). The sequence derives from a person aged 18-60 years who received the Ad26.COV2.S COVID-19 vaccine or a placebo. The starting material was peripheral blood, obtained in a trial of Ad26.COV2.S vaccine versus placebo. The rearrangement joins TRBV5-4 to TRBJ2-7; D call uncertain. CDR3 residues: CASSRASEQYF. The CDR3 DNA follows: TGTGCCAGCAGCCGAGCCTCCGAGCAGTACTTC.